A selection of T cell receptor beta chains follows, all from one sample in a study of T cells after somatic rescue of genetic block. This table comes from immunoSEQ multiplex PCR, and its TCRdb copy is limited to in-frame clones, with some not included. The sample has approximately 88,000 clones; about 90% are singletons. Material: peripheral blood mononuclear cells (PBMCs). Receptor source: a woman aged 18-30 years. The CDR3 runs from the conserved cysteine through the conserved F or W.

v_call,j_call,cdr3_aa
TRBV11-2,TRBJ2-7,CASSFPLSGTAYEQYF
TRBV6-6,TRBJ2-3,CASSYSEGSTDTQYF
TRBV5-5,TRBJ1-4,CASSFGQLNEKLFF
TRBV12-5,TRBJ1-3,CASGTRGWGNTIYF
TRBV19,TRBJ2-5,CASSTLTPRAETQYF
TRBV5-6,TRBJ1-6,CASSLVVGSLSYNSPLHF
TRBV29-1,TRBJ2-5,CSAFQRGTQYF
TRBV2,TRBJ2-1,CASRGLARGSYNEQFF
TRBV6-5,TRBJ1-3,CASSYSVPASGNTIYF
TRBV2,TRBJ1-4,CASRYRGVREKLFF
TRBV19,TRBJ2-1,CASSVAGTGAREQFF
TRBV7-2,TRBJ2-2,CASSLEGVGTGELFF
TRBV4-1,TRBJ2-1,CASSQVAGPASSYNEQFF
TRBV29-1,TRBJ2-2,CSVAKREAGELFF
TRBV19,TRBJ2-7,CASSIATGSEQYF
TRBV27,TRBJ1-1,CASSFGRGSEAFF
TRBV18,TRBJ2-3,CASSPNNEDTQYF
TRBV5-1,TRBJ2-7,CASSLAGQTYEQYF